This T cell receptor beta chain was recorded in a study of control samples from healthy donors and cancer patients. V shed 3 bases, J shed 10 bases, and the junction held 7 bases outside the gene matches. Germline V lookup: CDR1 SNHLY, CDR2 FYNNEI. CDR3 length: 14 residues. The method was immunoSEQ multiplex PCR; TCRdb's version includes in-frame clones alone and lacks a portion of them. The data show about 130,000 clones, with 80% to 95% seen just once and roughly 7.8% held by the top ten. Material: blood. The TCR comes from a man in his late teens or twenties in good health. The V and J genes are TRBV2 and TRBJ2-1; 9 nucleotides match TRBD2. The DNA of the CDR3 is TGTGCCAGCAGTGAGCGGGGGGGCCAACGGGAGCAGTTCTTC. It encodes CASSERGGQREQFF.